The 3 T cell receptor beta chains presented below share a single source sample, sequenced in a study of cytomegalovirus exposure and HLA in healthy donors. PCR amplification relied on 60 Vbeta primers (plus 13 Jbeta primers). Here immunoSEQ multiplex PCR was the method, and the copy in TCRdb shows in-frame clones only, minus some. Here the sample table reports fewer than 70,000 clones. The sample was PBMCs. All receptors come from a young woman in good health and CMV-seronegative.

This clone shows up as medium-sized by frequency. V is TRBV6-1 and J is TRBJ1-5; D is unresolved. Germline loops: CDR1 MNHNS, CDR2 SASEGT. The V gene lost 5 bases and the J gene lost 1 base, with 12 bases spanning the gap. CDR3 length: 15 amino acids. The CDR3 sequence is CASSHQAGSNQPQHF. The CDR3 DNA reads as TGTGCCAGCAGTCACCAGGCTGGGAGCAATCAGCCCCAGCATTTT.

The chain has TRBV5-1 and TRBJ1-3; D ambiguous. The CDR3 spans 14 residues. V dropped 0 bases and J dropped 2 bases, with 6 bases sitting between them. Germline V gene sequence: CDR1 SGHRS, CDR2 YFSETQ. CDR3 region: CASSLGAAGNTIYF. In nucleotides, the CDR3 is TGCGCCAGCAGCTTGGGGGCAGCTGGAAACACCATATATTTT. Based on the CDR3 plus reference TRBV5-1 and TRBJ1-3, the full variable domain is KAGVTQTPRYLIKTRGQQVTLSCSPISGHRSVSWYQQTPGQGLQFLFEYFSETQRNKGNFPGRFSGRQFSNSRSEMNVSTLELGDSALYLCASSLGAAGNTIYFGEGSWLTVV.

V usage is TRBV7-2 and J usage is TRBJ2-2; 7 nucleotides align to TRBD2. Germline lookup yields CDR1 SGHTA and CDR2 FQGNSA. The CDR3 sequence is 15 residues long. Unmatched junction bases numbered 15, after V lost 5 bases and J lost 12 bases. The CDR3 region has the DNA TGTGCCAGCAGCCCAAGCGGGGTCATACCGGGGAAGCTGTTTTTT. Translated: CASSPSGVIPGKLFF. Filled out from reference TRBV7-2 and TRBJ2-2, the complete variable domain reads GAGVSQSPSNKVTEKGKDVELRCDPISGHTALYWYRQSLGQGLEFLIYFQGNSAPDKSGLPSDRFSAERTGGSVSTLTIQRTQQEDSAVYLCASSPSGVIPGKLFFGEGSRLTVL.